This entry lists 26 T cell receptor beta chains sequenced from one sample in a study of T cell repertoires in cytomegalovirus infection. TCRdb re-called the reads with MiXCR, one entry per CDR3 protein. The sample has more than 30,000 distinct CDR3 sequences, about 50% seen once. For these TCRs, the target antigens are not known. The specimen comprised CD8+ T cells from cultured PBMCs, sampled from culture after CMV antigen stimulation. The receptors stem from a human donor in good health (CMV status not recorded). Some clones in this sample may be carry-over from other donors' samples.

This clonotype showed up just a few times. The chain has TRBV7-9 and TRBJ2-2; the D is unclear. Germline V gene lookup returns CDR1 SEHNR and CDR2 FQNEAQ (reference sequence). Trimming removed 5 bases from V and 6 bases from J, with 28 bases in between. The CDR3 spans 19 residues. Here the CDR3 reads CASSTRHVGLHGLPGELFF. Written as DNA, the CDR3 is TGTGCCAGCAGCACGCGACATGTGGGCCTTCACGGCCTACCCGGGGAGCTGTTTTTT.

This chain links TRBV12-3 or TRBV12-4 with TRBJ2-5; 7 bases agree with TRBD2. The CDR3 loop spans 13 amino acids. With V trimmed by 6 bases and J by 9 bases, 10 bases remained unmatched. CDR3: CASSWRGIVPQYF. CDR3 in DNA: TGTGCCAGCAGCTGGCGGGGGATTGTCCCCCAGTACTTC.

This clonotype occurred many times. This sequence joins TRBV7-2 and TRBJ2-3, with 10 bases lining up with TRBD2. Germline V gene lookup returns CDR1 SGHTA and CDR2 FQGNSA. The junction had 10 bases not matched to a gene; V was cut back by 4 bases and J by 0 bases. The CDR3 loop spans 18 amino acids. CDR3 in amino acids: CASSSIPGTSASTDTQYF. In DNA, the CDR3 is TGTGCCAGCAGCTCAATTCCCGGGACTAGCGCTAGCACAGATACGCAGTATTTT.

This clonotype was recorded only once. The rearrangement uses TRBV7-9 and TRBJ2-2; 8 nucleotides agree with TRBD1. In germline, CDR1 is SEHNR, CDR2 FQNEAQ (reference sequence). J was trimmed by 1 base and V by 5 bases; bases with no gene match: 6. CDR3 length equals 16 residues. The CDR3 spells CASSRLGQVNTGELFF. Written as DNA, the CDR3 is TGTGCCAGCAGCAGACTGGGACAGGTGAACACCGGGGAGCTGTTTTTT.

This chain joins TRBV7-7 and TRBJ2-1; 11 bases line up with TRBD1. The V and J ends lost 5 bases and 4 bases, in that order; junction bases with no gene match: 7. Germline V lookup: CDR1 SSHAT, CDR2 FNYEAQ (reference sequence). The CDR3 is 16 amino acids. The CDR3 DNA reads TGTGCCAGCAGCCTACGGACAGGGGGCCTTTACAATGAGCAGTTCTTC. Amino acid sequence: CASSLRTGGLYNEQFF. Drawing the rest from reference TRBV7-7 and TRBJ2-1, the complete variable domain is GAGVSQSPRYKVTKRGQDVTLRCDPISSHATLYWYQQALGQGPEFLTYFNYEAQPDKSGLPSDRFSAERPEGSISTLTIQRTEQRDSAMYRCASSLRTGGLYNEQFFGPGTRLTVL.

This clonotype was seen a handful of times. The rearrangement links TRBV7-8 to TRBJ1-2, with a possible D match to TRBD1 (6 bases). Germline CDR1 reads SGHVS; CDR2 reads FQNEAQ. The CDR3 length is 12 residues. V was clipped by 10 bases and J by 8 bases, with 17 bases between them. The CDR3 coding sequence is TGTGCCACCCTATCGGAGGGGGAGGGCTACACCTTC. Residues: CATLSEGEGYTF.

This chain connects TRBV12-3 or TRBV12-4 to TRBJ2-4; 12 nucleotides agree with TRBD2. The CDR3 length is 19 residues. J lost 1 base, V lost 7 bases, and 14 bases had no gene match. The CDR3 coding sequence is TGTGCCAGCACCAGGGGTCTAGCGGGGGGGTGGACGGCCAAAAACATTCAGTACTTC. Its protein product is CASTRGLAGGWTAKNIQYF.

The gene calls are TRBV27 and TRBJ1-1; maybe TRBD1 (5 bases). The CDR3 covers 14 residues. CDR1 and CDR2 from the germline V gene are MNHEY and SMNVEV (reference sequence). Between the trimmed V and J ends, which lost 2 bases and 0 bases, there was a span of 7 bases. CDR3 DNA: TGTGCCAGCAGTTTACTAGGGGTGAACACTGAAGCTTTCTTT. It is translated as CASSLLGVNTEAFF.

The V and J genes are TRBV6-1 and TRBJ2-1; the D gene is possibly TRBD2 (7 bases). The CDR3 totals 13 residues. With 8 bases removed from V and 6 bases from J, the gap between germline ends came to 14 bases. CDR1 is MNHNS and CDR2 is SASEGT in the germline V gene. CDR3 in DNA: TGTGCCAGCTCGAGGGGGGGCATCAATGAGCAGTTCTTC. It is translated as CASSRGGINEQFF.

This clonotype was detected many times. The chain employs TRBV12-3 or TRBV12-4 and TRBJ2-3; D might be TRBD2 (6 bases). The CDR3 has 11 amino acids. Trimming stripped 4 bases from V and 11 bases from J, with 10 bases between. The CDR3 nucleotides read TGTGCCAGCAGTTCGTTGCGGGAGCAGTATTTT. Residues: CASSSLREQYF.

V usage is TRBV5-8 and J usage is TRBJ1-5; TRBD1 matches at 7 bases. The CDR3 has 16 amino acids. The ends lost 4 bases at V and 1 base at J; junction bases unmatched: 8. From germline, CDR1 is SGHTS and CDR2 YDEGEE. The CDR3 region has the DNA TGTGCCAGCAGCCGAGACAGGGTTGGGAGCAATCAGCCCCAGCATTTT. Amino acid sequence: CASSRDRVGSNQPQHF. Combining the CDR3 with reference TRBV5-8 and TRBJ1-5 gives the whole variable domain EAGVTQSPTHLIKTRGQQATLRCSPISGHTSVYWYQQALGLGLQFLLWYDEGEERNRGNFPPRFSGRQFPNYSSELNVNALELEDSALYLCASSRDRVGSNQPQHFGDGTRLSIL.

The V gene is TRBV7-4, the J gene TRBJ2-2; D gene uncertain. From germline, CDR1 is SGHVT and CDR2 SQSDAQ. V was pared by 0 bases and J by 14 bases, with 4 bases between. The CDR3 is 10 amino acids. The CDR3 reads CASSLAYLFF. CDR3 nucleotides: TGTGCCAGCAGCTTAGCGTATCTGTTTTTT.

V and J are TRBV7-2 and TRBJ2-3, with 10 positions matching TRBD2. Trimming at V came to 1 base and at J to 4 bases, leaving 8 bases not matched to a gene. Germline V gene data show CDR1 as SGHTA and CDR2 as FQGNSA. This CDR3 is 17 amino acids long. The CDR3 DNA is TGTGCCAGCAGCTTAGACCCAGCGGGGGGGCTGGCAGATACGCAGTATTTT. Protein: CASSLDPAGGLADTQYF.

The chain carries TRBV2 and TRBJ2-4, with D tentatively TRBD1 (6 bases). The V gene's germline CDR1 is SNHLY and CDR2 FYNNEI. CDR3 length: 15 residues. Deletions cut 7 bases from V and 0 bases from J, with 13 bases between. The CDR3 bases are TGTGCCAGCAACCAAGGGGGTCTAGCCAAAAACATTCAGTACTTC. Amino acids: CASNQGGLAKNIQYF. Full variable domain (outside the CDR3, taken from reference TRBV2 and TRBJ2-4): EPEVTQTPSHQVTQMGQEVILRCVPISNHLYFYWYRQILGQKVEFLVSFYNNEISEKSEIFDDQFSVERPDGSNFTLKIRSTKLEDSAMYFCASNQGGLAKNIQYFGAGTRLSVL.

This clonotype is a singleton in its sample. The chain couples TRBV12-3 or TRBV12-4 to TRBJ2-2, with 8 bases that match TRBD2. With V trimmed by 2 bases and J by 1 base, 3 bases remained unmatched. This CDR3 spans 16 amino acids. CDR3 loop: CASSLIAGLNTGELFF. The CDR3 bases are TGTGCCAGCAGTTTAATAGCGGGGTTGAACACCGGGGAGCTGTTTTTT.

V and J are TRBV5-6 and TRBJ2-5, with a possible D match to TRBD1 (5 bases). Germline V gene sequence: CDR1 SGHDT, CDR2 YYEEEE. V lost 7 bases, J lost 0 bases, and 16 bases lay in between. The CDR3 covers 15 residues. The CDR3 DNA is TGTGCCAGCTTTGAGCAGGGCCTCAACCAAGAGACCCAGTACTTC. Translating gives CASFEQGLNQETQYF.

J is TRBJ2-1 and V is TRBV7-8; no clear D. V shed 4 bases and J shed 7 bases, with 17 bases lying between them. The CDR3 has 15 amino acids. CDR1 is SGHVS and CDR2 is FQNEAQ in the germline V gene. CDR3 amino acids: CASSSSGPGVNEQFF. CDR3 in DNA: TGTGCCAGCAGCTCTTCCGGCCCTGGGGTAAATGAGCAGTTCTTC.

The chain joins TRBV7-8 to TRBJ1-5, with TRBD1 identical over 9 bases. V was pared by 2 bases and J by 3 bases, with 5 bases of the junction left unmatched. Germline CDR1 and CDR2: SGHVS and FQNEAQ. The CDR3 length is 16 residues. CDR3 sequence (DNA): TGTGCCAGCAGCTTATCTGGACAGGGGCACAATCAGCCCCAGCATTTT. Protein: CASSLSGQGHNQPQHF.

The chain has TRBV5-1 and TRBJ2-1, with TRBD2 matching over 7 bases. The ends lost 4 bases at V and 4 bases at J; junction bases unmatched: 11. The V gene's germline CDR1 is SGHRS and CDR2 YFSETQ. The length of the CDR3 is 16 residues. The CDR3 sequence is CASSGGERQRYNEQFF. CDR3 coding DNA: TGCGCCAGCAGCGGGGGGGAGCGGCAGCGATACAATGAGCAGTTCTTC. Supplemented by reference TRBV5-1 and TRBJ2-1, the full variable domain reads KAGVTQTPRYLIKTRGQQVTLSCSPISGHRSVSWYQQTPGQGLQFLFEYFSETQRNKGNFPGRFSGRQFSNSRSEMNVSTLELGDSALYLCASSGGERQRYNEQFFGPGTRLTVL.

With respect to this clonotype: A much larger clone differs by one base, so this may be a read error. The genes are TRBV7-9 and TRBJ2-1; 10 bases fit TRBD2. The CDR3 covers 16 residues. Germline loops: CDR1 SEHNR, CDR2 FQNEAQ (reference sequence). CDR3 nucleotides: TGTGCCAGCAGTTGGACTAGCGGCAGCTCCCACAATGAGCAGTTCTTC. Protein: CASSWTSGSSHNEQFF.

This clonotype was observed a handful of times. The genes are TRBV7-6 and TRBJ2-1; no reliable D call. The ends were cut back, 2 bases at V and 10 bases at J, with 12 bases in the middle. This CDR3 has 13 residues. Germline V gives CDR1 SGHVS, CDR2 FNYEAQ. CDR3 sequence (DNA): TGTGCCAGCAGCTTAACGCCTAGTGAGGAGCAGTTCTTC. Its translation is CASSLTPSEEQFF.

This chain links TRBV7-8 with TRBJ2-3, with no clear D. Trimming left V 7 bases short and J 0 bases short, with 11 bases between. From germline, CDR1 is SGHVS and CDR2 FQNEAQ. The CDR3 length is 14 residues. The CDR3 DNA reads TGTGCCAGCAACGACGGCACTAGCACAGATACGCAGTATTTT. This codes for CASNDGTSTDTQYF. The full variable domain, rest sourced from reference TRBV7-8 and TRBJ2-3, is GAGVSQSPRYKVAKRGQDVALRCDPISGHVSLFWYQQALGQGPEFLTYFQNEAQLDKSGLPSDRFFAERPEGSVSTLKIQRTQQEDSAVYLCASNDGTSTDTQYFGPGTRLTVL.

The chain recombines TRBV7-2 with TRBJ2-5; D remains unclear. This CDR3 is built from 16 residues. V was cut by 2 bases and J by 4 bases, with 17 bases left in between. CDR1 and CDR2 (germline): SGHTA, FQGNSA. CDR3 sequence (DNA): TGTGCCAGCAGCTTACCCCCCGTAAAGGCCCCAGAGACCCAGTACTTC. Its translation: CASSLPPVKAPETQYF.

This clonotype was found a few times. V is TRBV2 and J is TRBJ1-6; no reliable D call. This CDR3 is 13 amino acids long. V lost 4 bases to trimming and J lost 6 bases, with 7 bases between them. The germline V gene has CDR1 SNHLY and CDR2 FYNNEI. As DNA, the CDR3 is TGTGCCAGCAGTGTCCGGGGTAATTCACCCCTCCACTTT. It codes for CASSVRGNSPLHF.

This chain connects TRBV27 to TRBJ2-1, with D perhaps matching TRBD2 (6 bases). The V end lost 3 bases, the J end lost 5 bases, and 8 bases lay between the germline ends. Germline V lookup: CDR1 MNHEY, CDR2 SMNVEV (reference sequence). This CDR3 is 13 amino acids long. The CDR3 loop reads CASSFRGNNEQFF. CDR3 in DNA: TGTGCCAGCAGTTTCCGGGGGAACAATGAGCAGTTCTTC.

This clonotype has more than one count but fewer than ten. The chain couples TRBV4-1 to TRBJ2-7; TRBD1 matches at 7 bases. The trim removed 3 bases at V and 2 bases at J, leaving 4 bases unmatched. CDR3 length: 14 amino acids. Germline CDR1 MGHRA, CDR2 YSYEKL. The CDR3 sequence: CASSQRTGTYEQYF. As DNA, the CDR3 is TGCGCCAGCAGCCAGCGGACAGGCACCTACGAGCAGTACTTC.